The rows below give T cell receptor beta chains drawn from one sample of a study of cytotoxic CD8 clonotypes in ibrutinib-treated CLL. TCRdb's copy holds only in-frame clones and misses some; the assay was immunoSEQ multiplex PCR. This sample has 20,000 to 30,000 clones, with more than 65% found just once. Specimen: PBMCs, collected after 12 months of ibrutinib treatment. These receptors all stem from a human donor with chronic lymphocytic leukemia. Both conserved end residues are part of each CDR3. Fields, in order: V gene, J gene, D gene, clone size, CDR3 protein, CDR3 DNA. A D gene is named only where the DNA matches it firmly. Rows give clone size only sometimes, using once, few, many, or a class for an expanded clone.

V gene: TRBV10-3
J gene: TRBJ1-5
D gene: TRBD1
clone size: .
CDR3 protein: CAIRGQGGGVNQPQHF
CDR3 DNA: TGTGCCATCAGGGGACAGGGAGGGGGTGTCAATCAGCCCCAGCATTTT

V gene: TRBV13
J gene: TRBJ1-2
D gene: .
clone size: .
CDR3 protein: CASSLTGALNYGYTF
CDR3 DNA: TGTGCCAGCAGCCTTACCGGAGCACTTAACTATGGCTACACCTTC

V gene: TRBV5-4
J gene: TRBJ2-1
D gene: TRBD1
clone size: .
CDR3 protein: CASSPYRGGYNEQFF
CDR3 DNA: TGTGCCAGCAGCCCTTACAGGGGTGGCTACAATGAGCAGTTCTTC

V gene: TRBV19
J gene: TRBJ1-4
D gene: .
clone size: .
CDR3 protein: CASTHGAHRSQGEKLFF
CDR3 DNA: TGTGCCAGTACTCATGGGGCCCACAGGTCGCAGGGTGAAAAACTGTTTTTT

V gene: TRBV15
J gene: TRBJ2-5
D gene: TRBD2
clone size: .
CDR3 protein: CATSLPGTSGYQETQYF
CDR3 DNA: TGTGCCACCAGCCTACCCGGGACTAGCGGATACCAAGAGACCCAGTACTTC

V gene: TRBV2
J gene: TRBJ2-2
D gene: .
clone size: .
CDR3 protein: CASIPTDSAGELFF
CDR3 DNA: TGTGCCAGCATCCCAACCGACAGTGCCGGGGAGCTGTTTTTT

V gene: TRBV21-1
J gene: TRBJ1-5
D gene: .
clone size: once
CDR3 protein: CASSKGLGSNQPQHF
CDR3 DNA: TGTGCCAGCAGCAAAGGGCTGGGGAGCAATCAGCCCCAGCATTTT

V gene: TRBV11-2
J gene: TRBJ2-7
D gene: TRBD1
clone size: .
CDR3 protein: CASSFFPQFRDRGTYEQYF
CDR3 DNA: TGTGCCAGCAGCTTTTTTCCACAATTTCGGGACAGGGGTACCTACGAGCAGTACTTC

V gene: TRBV7-9
J gene: TRBJ2-3
D gene: .
clone size: .
CDR3 protein: CASSTPGSSGDF
CDR3 DNA: TGTGCCAGCAGCACTCCGGGATCTTCGGGGGATTTT

V gene: TRBV7-2
J gene: TRBJ1-2
D gene: .
clone size: .
CDR3 protein: CASSLGYYGYTF
CDR3 DNA: TGTGCCAGCAGCTTAGGATACTATGGCTACACCTTC

V gene: TRBV9
J gene: TRBJ2-7
D gene: .
clone size: .
CDR3 protein: CASSADSYEQYF
CDR3 DNA: TGTGCCAGCAGCGCCGACAGCTACGAGCAGTACTTC

V gene: TRBV19
J gene: TRBJ2-1
D gene: .
clone size: .
CDR3 protein: CASSIGRRDGEQFF
CDR3 DNA: TGTGCCAGTAGTATCGGTAGGAGGGATGGTGAGCAGTTCTTC

V gene: TRBV11-2
J gene: TRBJ2-7
D gene: TRBD2
clone size: .
CDR3 protein: CASSSQTSGYEQYF
CDR3 DNA: TGTGCCAGCAGCTCTCAGACTAGCGGCTACGAGCAGTACTTC

V gene: TRBV6-1
J gene: TRBJ2-3
D gene: .
clone size: .
CDR3 protein: CASSFSRSETDTQYF
CDR3 DNA: TGTGCCAGCAGTTTTAGCCGATCCGAGACAGATACGCAGTATTTT

V gene: TRBV5-1
J gene: TRBJ2-7
D gene: .
clone size: .
CDR3 protein: CASSLDNKRLGSYEQYF
CDR3 DNA: TGCGCCAGCAGCTTGGATAACAAGCGCCTTGGCTCCTACGAGCAGTACTTC

V gene: TRBV5-1
J gene: TRBJ2-3
D gene: TRBD1
clone size: .
CDR3 protein: CASSLVPATGGRTDTQYF
CDR3 DNA: TGCGCCAGCAGCTTGGTCCCAGCGACAGGGGGTAGAACAGATACGCAGTATTTT

V gene: TRBV28
J gene: TRBJ2-5
D gene: .
clone size: .
CDR3 protein: CASSSGLLQETQYF
CDR3 DNA: TGTGCCAGCAGTTCAGGACTGCTCCAAGAGACCCAGTACTTC

V gene: TRBV4-3
J gene: TRBJ1-4
D gene: .
clone size: .
CDR3 protein: CASSQTGTMGEKLFF
CDR3 DNA: TGCGCCAGCAGCCAAACCGGGACAATGGGTGAAAAACTGTTTTTT

V gene: TRBV15
J gene: TRBJ2-7
D gene: TRBD1
clone size: .
CDR3 protein: CATSRDGQGGREQYF
CDR3 DNA: TGTGCCACCAGCAGAGATGGACAGGGGGGACGCGAGCAGTACTTC

V gene: TRBV30
J gene: TRBJ2-6
D gene: TRBD1
clone size: .
CDR3 protein: CAWVDRASGANVLTF
CDR3 DNA: TGTGCCTGGGTTGACAGGGCCTCTGGGGCCAACGTCCTGACTTTC

V gene: TRBV20-1
J gene: TRBJ1-4
D gene: .
clone size: few
CDR3 protein: CSGKGGEKLFF
CDR3 DNA: TGCAGTGGCAAGGGGGGTGAAAAACTGTTTTTT

V gene: TRBV2
J gene: TRBJ1-2
D gene: TRBD1
clone size: .
CDR3 protein: CASRGQTRDRAIYGYTF
CDR3 DNA: TGTGCCAGCAGAGGGCAGACCCGGGACAGGGCAATCTATGGCTACACCTTC

V gene: TRBV5-1
J gene: TRBJ1-4
D gene: .
clone size: .
CDR3 protein: CASSLGGAANEKLFF
CDR3 DNA: TGCGCCAGCAGCCTGGGCGGTGCGGCTAATGAAAAACTGTTTTTT

V gene: TRBV6-5
J gene: TRBJ2-1
D gene: .
clone size: .
CDR3 protein: CASSYAGSSYNEQFF
CDR3 DNA: TGTGCCAGCAGTTACGCAGGGAGCTCCTACAATGAGCAGTTCTTC

V gene: TRBV19
J gene: TRBJ2-7
D gene: TRBD1
clone size: .
CDR3 protein: CASSRGQGPYEQYF
CDR3 DNA: TGTGCCAGTAGTAGGGGACAGGGGCCCTACGAGCAGTACTTC

V gene: TRBV7-6
J gene: TRBJ2-7
D gene: TRBD1
clone size: few
CDR3 protein: CASSYGDRLIYEQYF
CDR3 DNA: TGTGCCAGCAGCTATGGGGACAGATTAATCTACGAGCAGTACTTC

V gene: TRBV4-1
J gene: TRBJ1-6
D gene: .
clone size: .
CDR3 protein: CASSLGRRSPLHF
CDR3 DNA: TGCGCCAGCAGCCTCGGTCGCCGTTCACCCCTCCACTTT

V gene: TRBV4-2
J gene: TRBJ2-7
D gene: .
clone size: .
CDR3 protein: CASSQDLGTYEQYF
CDR3 DNA: TGTGCCAGCAGCCAAGATTTGGGTACCTACGAGCAGTACTTC

V gene: TRBV11-2
J gene: TRBJ1-4
D gene: TRBD1
clone size: few
CDR3 protein: CASSLTGGHEKLFF
CDR3 DNA: TGTGCCAGCAGCTTAACAGGGGGCCATGAAAAACTGTTTTTT

V gene: TRBV7-9
J gene: TRBJ1-1
D gene: TRBD1
clone size: .
CDR3 protein: CASRPTGIMNTEAFF
CDR3 DNA: TGTGCCAGCAGGCCGACAGGGATTATGAACACTGAAGCTTTCTTT

V gene: TRBV28
J gene: TRBJ1-5
D gene: TRBD1
clone size: .
CDR3 protein: CASSLGDRVYSNQPQHF
CDR3 DNA: TGTGCCAGCAGTTTAGGGGACAGGGTTTATAGCAATCAGCCCCAGCATTTT

V gene: TRBV13
J gene: TRBJ2-7
D gene: .
clone size: .
CDR3 protein: CASRKQGATYEQYF
CDR3 DNA: TGTGCCAGCAGGAAACAGGGTGCTACCTACGAGCAGTACTTC

V gene: TRBV19
J gene: TRBJ2-3
D gene: TRBD1
clone size: .
CDR3 protein: CASSFIPGQGADTQYF
CDR3 DNA: TGTGCCAGTAGTTTTATACCGGGACAGGGGGCAGATACGCAGTATTTT

V gene: TRBV5-4
J gene: TRBJ1-2
D gene: .
clone size: once
CDR3 protein: CASSLGSLLGYGYTF
CDR3 DNA: TGTGCCAGCAGCTTGGGGTCGCTATTGGGCTATGGCTACACCTTC

V gene: TRBV2
J gene: TRBJ1-5
D gene: .
clone size: .
CDR3 protein: CASSAVRSAAQPQHF
CDR3 DNA: TGTGCCAGCAGTGCAGTCAGGTCCGCAGCGCAGCCCCAGCATTTT

V gene: TRBV7-3
J gene: TRBJ1-2
D gene: .
clone size: .
CDR3 protein: CASSPARRGDPSTWNGYTF
CDR3 DNA: TGTGCCAGCAGCCCCGCTCGTAGGGGGGATCCCTCTACGTGGAATGGCTACACCTTC

V gene: TRBV4-2
J gene: TRBJ2-7
D gene: .
clone size: .
CDR3 protein: CASSQVGPYEQYF
CDR3 DNA: TGTGCCAGCAGCCAAGTGGGACCCTACGAGCAGTACTTC

V gene: TRBV5-1
J gene: TRBJ2-7
D gene: .
clone size: .
CDR3 protein: CASSLSSSYEQYF
CDR3 DNA: TGCGCCAGCAGCTTGAGTAGCTCCTACGAGCAGTACTTC

V gene: TRBV9
J gene: TRBJ2-1
D gene: .
clone size: .
CDR3 protein: CASSAQILGEQFF
CDR3 DNA: TGTGCCAGCAGCGCCCAGATCCTTGGTGAGCAGTTCTTC

V gene: TRBV6-5
J gene: TRBJ2-7
D gene: .
clone size: .
CDR3 protein: CASSTGPGAVYEQYF
CDR3 DNA: TGTGCCAGCAGTACAGGGCCGGGGGCGGTCTACGAGCAGTACTTC

V gene: TRBV19
J gene: TRBJ2-3
D gene: TRBD1
clone size: .
CDR3 protein: CASSSRTGASTDTQYF
CDR3 DNA: TGTGCCAGTAGTTCCAGGACAGGGGCCAGCACAGATACGCAGTATTTT

V gene: TRBV9
J gene: TRBJ1-1
D gene: .
clone size: once
CDR3 protein: CASSVGLRYTEAFF
CDR3 DNA: TGTGCCAGCAGCGTAGGCCTCAGATACACTGAAGCTTTCTTT

V gene: TRBV19
J gene: TRBJ1-1
D gene: TRBD1
clone size: .
CDR3 protein: CASSPRTGVRNTEAFF
CDR3 DNA: TGTGCCAGTAGTCCGCGGACAGGGGTAAGAAACACTGAAGCTTTCTTT

V gene: TRBV7-2
J gene: TRBJ1-2
D gene: TRBD1
clone size: .
CDR3 protein: CASSLASQGAFYGYTF
CDR3 DNA: TGTGCCAGCAGCTTAGCATCGCAGGGGGCCTTCTATGGCTACACCTTC

V gene: TRBV27
J gene: TRBJ2-7
D gene: .
clone size: few
CDR3 protein: CASTLRGDLAYEQYF
CDR3 DNA: TGTGCCAGCACCTTAAGGGGTGACTTGGCCTACGAGCAGTACTTC

V gene: TRBV5-1
J gene: TRBJ2-2
D gene: .
clone size: few
CDR3 protein: CASSHDGSGELFF
CDR3 DNA: TGCGCCAGCAGCCACGACGGCTCCGGGGAGCTGTTTTTT

V gene: TRBV7-9
J gene: TRBJ2-4
D gene: .
clone size: few
CDR3 protein: CASSDNTAGGKKYF
CDR3 DNA: TGTGCCAGCAGCGATAACACTGCTGGGGGAAAAAAGTACTTC

V gene: TRBV11-2
J gene: TRBJ1-2
D gene: .
clone size: .
CDR3 protein: CASRGLRDLRRGGYGYTF
CDR3 DNA: TGTGCCAGCAGAGGGTTGCGGGATTTAAGGAGGGGGGGCTATGGCTACACCTTC

V gene: TRBV28
J gene: TRBJ2-3
D gene: TRBD2
clone size: .
CDR3 protein: CASSKPGLAGGSTDTQYF
CDR3 DNA: TGTGCCAGCAGTAAACCGGGACTAGCGGGGGGTAGCACAGATACGCAGTATTTT

V gene: TRBV5-8
J gene: TRBJ2-3
D gene: TRBD2
clone size: .
CDR3 protein: CASSLGLAGGFFTDTQYF
CDR3 DNA: TGTGCCAGCAGCCTGGGACTAGCGGGGGGATTCTTCACAGATACGCAGTATTTT

V gene: TRBV5-4
J gene: TRBJ2-7
D gene: .
clone size: .
CDR3 protein: CASSLSGDSVEQYF
CDR3 DNA: TGTGCCAGCAGCTTATCAGGGGATTCGGTCGAGCAGTACTTC

V gene: TRBV6-5
J gene: TRBJ1-6
D gene: .
clone size: .
CDR3 protein: CASSYSSQSNSPLHF
CDR3 DNA: TGTGCCAGCAGTTACTCGTCACAGTCTAATTCACCCCTCCACTTT

V gene: TRBV25-1
J gene: TRBJ1-3
D gene: .
clone size: few
CDR3 protein: CASRFPSGNTIYF
CDR3 DNA: TGTGCCAGCCGCTTCCCTTCTGGAAACACCATATATTTT

V gene: TRBV29-1
J gene: TRBJ1-2
D gene: .
clone size: .
CDR3 protein: CSVEKNYGYTF
CDR3 DNA: TGCAGCGTTGAGAAAAACTATGGCTACACCTTC

V gene: TRBV29-1
J gene: TRBJ2-3
D gene: .
clone size: .
CDR3 protein: CSVGVGGTDTQYF
CDR3 DNA: TGCAGCGTTGGGGTGGGGGGCACAGATACGCAGTATTTT

V gene: TRBV7-2
J gene: TRBJ2-7
D gene: .
clone size: .
CDR3 protein: CASSFSAGGEHEQYF
CDR3 DNA: TGTGCCAGCAGCTTCTCCGCAGGAGGGGAGCACGAGCAGTACTTC

V gene: TRBV5-1
J gene: TRBJ2-7
D gene: .
clone size: .
CDR3 protein: CASSLGTESFHEQYF
CDR3 DNA: TGCGCCAGCAGCTTGGGGACAGAGTCTTTCCACGAGCAGTACTTC

V gene: TRBV2
J gene: TRBJ1-5
D gene: .
clone size: .
CDR3 protein: CASSVRAPVQPQHF
CDR3 DNA: TGTGCCAGCAGTGTTAGGGCACCCGTACAGCCCCAGCATTTT

V gene: TRBV6-5
J gene: TRBJ1-6
D gene: .
clone size: few
CDR3 protein: CASSPDRINSPLHF
CDR3 DNA: TGTGCCAGCAGTCCCGACAGGATAAATTCACCCCTCCACTTT